Sequencing of this TCR beta chain was carried out in a study of tumor-infiltrating lymphocytes in localized non-small cell lung cancer. Study at large: The cohort mixed smokers and never-smokers, several histologies, and some post-neoadjuvant-chemotherapy samples. Study-wide findings and caveats: TCRbeta sequencing showed higher T cell infiltration in tumors than uninvolved lung. T-cell fraction did not differ between immunotypes IM1 and IM2.

This clone is labeled medium-sized (0.01 to 0.1%). Its antigen is unknown. Method: immunoSEQ multiplex PCR; TCRdb's copy keeps in-frame clones and lacks some. The sample consists of about 24,000 clones, roughly two thirds of them appearing once. The V and J ends lost 5 bases and 6 bases, in that order; junction bases with no gene match: 3. In germline, CDR1 is MNHEY, CDR2 SMNVEV (reference sequence). The CDR3 consists of 15 residues. Sequenced: lung tumor tissue. The rearrangement uses TRBV27 and TRBJ2-1; the match to TRBD2 covers 14 bases. The TCR originated in a human donor with non-small cell lung cancer. The CDR3 nucleotides are TGTGCCAGCAGTCACGGGACTAGCGGGAGCAATGAGCAGTTCTTC. It yields the protein CASSHGTSGSNEQFF.